This T cell receptor (beta chain) is from a study of somatic mutations in cytotoxic T cells in rheumatoid arthritis. Study-wide results and caveats: For about an eighth of the 65 patients, a single CD8+ clone accounted for more than 20% of CD8+ cells.

Original methodology: Patient CD8+ clones above 1% seldom matched published virus-specific TCRB sequences. Sequenced by immunoSEQ multiplex PCR; TCRdb stores in-frame clones only, minus some. V, J and clone size are taken as reported in that table, and D and trimming were inferred from the DNA itself. The table has 19,000 or so clones, about four fifths seen once. As for this clone: Its specificity is unknown.

Germline assignment: CDR1 SGDLS and CDR2 YYNGEE. CDR3 length: 16 amino acids. The V and J ends lost 0 bases and 0 bases respectively, with 9 bases between them. The chain carries TRBV9 and TRBJ1-4, with D uncertain. Sequenced input: CD8+ T cells sorted from blood. This sequence originates from a man younger than 30 with rheumatoid arthritis. CDR3 DNA: TGTGCCAGCAGCGTAGCTCTGGGAACAACTAATGAAAAACTGTTTTTT. This sequence encodes CASSVALGTTNEKLFF.